This TCR beta chain came from a study of T-cell reconstitution after alpha-beta-depleted transplantation in children (dated by TCRdb to the mid-2010s). Some background on the complete study: The study quantitatively tracked T-cell immune reconstitution after TCRalphabeta/CD19-depleted allogeneic hematopoietic cell transplantation in children using TCR repertoire profiling.

The research as a whole found: Hyperexpanded clone frequencies declined over subsequent months; after one year, T-cell counts and TCRbeta diversity were mostly attributed to newly produced T cells. Apparently early alphabetaT-cell count recovery about two months after transplant reportedly relied on only several hundred rapidly expanded clones derived from non-depleted graft cells. In some patients, the high TCRbeta diversity seen at day 60 was put down to recipient T cells and intrathymic progenitors that had survived conditioning.

This clonotype was observed many times. Its antigen target is currently unknown. Per-nucleotide qualities are absent, and no much larger clonotype sits a single base away. V loses 0 bases of germline sequence and J loses 5 bases, and the interval between the two ends is 8 bases. CDR1 DFQATT and CDR2 SNEGSKA are derived from the germline V gene (reference sequence). The CDR3 sequence holds 13 residues, the cysteine and phenylalanine included. The DNA shown is the 39-base CDR3, in frame from base 1. The meaning of the sample's treatment or condition label: allogeneic hematopoietic cell transplantation with graft depleted of TCRalphabeta T cells and CD19 B cells. The children who served as transplant recipients had been given grafts of TCRalphabeta/CD19-depleted allogeneic hematopoietic cells. Receptor amplification or capture employed PCR. The data were produced on an Illumina HiSeq 2500. TCR libraries were prepared with molecular barcoding, using unique molecular identifiers to normalize TCRbeta repertoire quantification. TCRdb cleaned the public reads at Q25 with fastp, built clones with MiXCR and kept in-frame beta chains. Each CDR3 protein appears once, grouped with its most common genes and DNA. The sample table holds some 110,000 distinct CDR3 sequences, of which 10% were seen once. The ten top clones hold less than 40% of the sample.

The chain is assembled from TRBV20-1 and TRBJ1-5; the D gene identity is not certain. Sequencing was performed on PBMCs, taken before TCRalphabeta/CD19-depleted stem cell transplant. This TCR was sampled from a boy younger than 10 with acute lymphoblastic leukemia, due to receive a stem cell transplant. At the DNA level, the sequence is TGCAGTGCTAGAGATGAGTTGGATCAGCCCCAGCATTTT. This is translated as CSARDELDQPQHF.